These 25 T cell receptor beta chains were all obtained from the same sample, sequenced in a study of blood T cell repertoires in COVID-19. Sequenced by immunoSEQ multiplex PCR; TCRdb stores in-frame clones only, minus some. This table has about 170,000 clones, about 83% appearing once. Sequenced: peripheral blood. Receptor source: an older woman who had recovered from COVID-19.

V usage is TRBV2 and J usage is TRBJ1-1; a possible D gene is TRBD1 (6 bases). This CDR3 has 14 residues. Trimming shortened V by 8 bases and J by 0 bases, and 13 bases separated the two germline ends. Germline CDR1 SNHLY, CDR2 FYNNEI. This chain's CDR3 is CASSRQAMNTEAFF. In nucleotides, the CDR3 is TGTGCCAGCTCCCGACAGGCCATGAACACTGAAGCTTTCTTT.

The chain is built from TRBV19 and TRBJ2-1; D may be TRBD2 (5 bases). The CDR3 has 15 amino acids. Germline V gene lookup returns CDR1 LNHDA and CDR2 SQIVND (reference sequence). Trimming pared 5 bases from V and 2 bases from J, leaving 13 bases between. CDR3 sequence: CASSYGSETYNEQFF. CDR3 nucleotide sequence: TGTGCCAGTAGTTATGGTAGCGAGACCTACAATGAGCAGTTCTTC.

Here the CDR3 DNA reads TGTGCCAGCAGGGTCACTGGGACAGGGGTTGGGGGCTACACCTTC. Translation: CASRVTGTGVGGYTF. This chain connects TRBV3-1 (or the pseudogene TRBV3-2) to TRBJ1-2; 10 nucleotides align to TRBD1. The J segment lost 8 bases and the V segment lost 6 bases, leaving 12 bases of the junction unmatched. CDR1 is LGHDT and CDR2 is YNNKEL in the germline V gene (reference sequence). The CDR3 sequence is 15 residues long.

The CDR3 here is CASSLARASGGEQYF. The CDR3 nucleotides are TGTGCCAGCAGCTTAGCGCGGGCTTCGGGCGGCGAGCAGTACTTC. J is TRBJ2-7 and V is TRBV7-2, with D possibly TRBD2 on 5 matching bases. Per germline, CDR1 SGHTA and CDR2 FQGNSA. Deletions cut 0 bases from V and 6 bases from J, with 15 bases between. This CDR3 region has 15 residues. Combining the CDR3 with reference TRBV7-2 and TRBJ2-7 gives the whole variable domain GAGVSQSPSNKVTEKGKDVELRCDPISGHTALYWYRQSLGQGLEFLIYFQGNSAPDKSGLPSDRFSAERTGGSVSTLTIQRTQQEDSAVYLCASSLARASGGEQYFGPGTRLTVT.

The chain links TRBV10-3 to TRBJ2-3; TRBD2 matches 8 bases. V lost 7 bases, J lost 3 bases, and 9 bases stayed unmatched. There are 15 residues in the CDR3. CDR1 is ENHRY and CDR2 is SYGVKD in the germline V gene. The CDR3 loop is CAITAGGLGTDTQYF. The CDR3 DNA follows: TGTGCCATCACCGCGGGGGGACTAGGTACAGATACGCAGTATTTT.

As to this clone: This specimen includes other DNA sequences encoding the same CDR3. DNA for the CDR3: TGTGCCAGCTCCCCTGGACAGAACACTGAAGCTTTCTTT. Amino acid sequence: CASSPGQNTEAFF. The chain has TRBV18 and TRBJ1-1; possibly TRBD1 for D (5 bases). The CDR3 loop spans 13 amino acids. Germline CDR1 and CDR2: KGHSH and LQKENI. The ends were cut back, 6 bases at V and 1 base at J, with 9 bases in the middle.

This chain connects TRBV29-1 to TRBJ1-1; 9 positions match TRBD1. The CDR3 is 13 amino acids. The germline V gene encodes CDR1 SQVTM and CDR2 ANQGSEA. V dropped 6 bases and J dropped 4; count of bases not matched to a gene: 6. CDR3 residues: CSVTTGGATEAFF. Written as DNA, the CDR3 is TGCAGCGTGACGACAGGGGGGGCCACTGAAGCTTTCTTT.

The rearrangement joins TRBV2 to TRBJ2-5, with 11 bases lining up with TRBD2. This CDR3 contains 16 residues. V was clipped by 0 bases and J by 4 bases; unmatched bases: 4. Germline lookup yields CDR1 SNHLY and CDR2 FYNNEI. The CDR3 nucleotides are TGTGCCAGCAGTGAAGCAGGCCTAGCGGGGGGAGAGACCCAGTACTTC. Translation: CASSEAGLAGGETQYF.

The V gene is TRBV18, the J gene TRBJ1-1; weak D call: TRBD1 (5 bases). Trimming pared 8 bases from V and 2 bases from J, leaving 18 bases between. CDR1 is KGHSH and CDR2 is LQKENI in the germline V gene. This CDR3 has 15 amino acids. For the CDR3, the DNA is TGTGCCAGCCTTCAGATACAGGCGGCAAACACTGAAGCTTTCTTT. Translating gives CASLQIQAANTEAFF.

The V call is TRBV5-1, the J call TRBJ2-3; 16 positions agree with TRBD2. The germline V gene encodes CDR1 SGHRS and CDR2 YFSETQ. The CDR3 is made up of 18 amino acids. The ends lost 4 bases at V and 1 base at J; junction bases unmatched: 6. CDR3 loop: CASSAGTSGGAGTDTQYF. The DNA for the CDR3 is TGCGCCAGCAGCGCCGGGACTAGCGGGGGGGCGGGCACAGATACGCAGTATTTT.

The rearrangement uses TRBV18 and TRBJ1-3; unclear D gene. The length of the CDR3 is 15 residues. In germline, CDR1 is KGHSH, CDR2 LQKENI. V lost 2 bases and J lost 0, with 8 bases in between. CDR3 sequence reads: CASSPDRFSGNTIYF. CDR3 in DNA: TGTGCCAGCTCACCAGATCGGTTCTCTGGAAACACCATATATTTT. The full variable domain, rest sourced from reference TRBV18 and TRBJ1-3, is NAGVMQNPRHLVRRRGQEARLRCSPMKGHSHVYWYRQLPEEGLKFMVYLQKENIIDESGMPKERFSAEFPKEGPSILRIQQVVRGDSAAYFCASSPDRFSGNTIYFGEGSWLTVV.

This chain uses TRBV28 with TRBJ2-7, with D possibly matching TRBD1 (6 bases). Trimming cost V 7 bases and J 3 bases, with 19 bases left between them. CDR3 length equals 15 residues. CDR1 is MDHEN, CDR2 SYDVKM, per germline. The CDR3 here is CASTQAGGQHYEQYF. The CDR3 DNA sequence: TGTGCCAGCACCCAAGCTGGGGGACAACACTACGAGCAGTACTTC.

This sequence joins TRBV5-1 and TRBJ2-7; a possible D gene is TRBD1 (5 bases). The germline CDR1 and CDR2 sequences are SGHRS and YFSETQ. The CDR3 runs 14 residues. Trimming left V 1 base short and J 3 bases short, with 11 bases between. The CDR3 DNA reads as TGCGCCAGCAGCTTGTTACAGGTGGACTACGAGCAGTACTTC. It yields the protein CASSLLQVDYEQYF.

This CDR3 is CASKKTGDSNYGYTF. DNA of the CDR3: TGCGCCAGCAAAAAGACAGGGGACTCTAACTATGGCTACACCTTC. This sequence joins TRBV10-2 and TRBJ1-2; the match to TRBD1 covers 8 bases. Losses at the gene ends were 7 bases for V and 0 bases for J; bases not matched to a gene: 7. This CDR3 region has 15 residues. The germline gives CDR1 WSHSY, CDR2 SAAADI.

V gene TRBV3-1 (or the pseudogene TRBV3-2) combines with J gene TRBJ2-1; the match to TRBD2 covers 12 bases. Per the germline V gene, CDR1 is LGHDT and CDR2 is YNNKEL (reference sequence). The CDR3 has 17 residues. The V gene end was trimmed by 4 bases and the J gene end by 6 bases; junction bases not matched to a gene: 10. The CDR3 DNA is TGTGCCAGCAGCCGCCAGGTCCTAGCGGGAGGGATCAATGAGCAGTTCTTC. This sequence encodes CASSRQVLAGGINEQFF.

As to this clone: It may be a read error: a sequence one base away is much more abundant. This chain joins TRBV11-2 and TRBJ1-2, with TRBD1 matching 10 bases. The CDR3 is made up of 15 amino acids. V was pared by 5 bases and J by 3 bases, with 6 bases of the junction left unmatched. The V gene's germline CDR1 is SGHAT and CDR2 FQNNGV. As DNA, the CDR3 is TGTGCCAGCAGCCCCAGGACAGGGGGTGACTATGGCTACACCTTC. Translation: CASSPRTGGDYGYTF.

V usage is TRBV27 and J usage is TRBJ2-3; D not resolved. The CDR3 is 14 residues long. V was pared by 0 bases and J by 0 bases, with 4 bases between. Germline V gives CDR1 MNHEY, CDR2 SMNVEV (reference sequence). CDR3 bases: TGTGCCAGCAGTTTATCCCAGAGCACAGATACGCAGTATTTT. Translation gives CASSLSQSTDTQYF.

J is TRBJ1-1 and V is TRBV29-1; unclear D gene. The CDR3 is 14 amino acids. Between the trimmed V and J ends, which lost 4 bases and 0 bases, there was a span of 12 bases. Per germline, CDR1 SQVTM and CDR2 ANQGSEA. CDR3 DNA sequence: TGCAGCGTTGCGGCAGGCAACATGAACACTGAAGCTTTCTTT. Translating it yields CSVAAGNMNTEAFF. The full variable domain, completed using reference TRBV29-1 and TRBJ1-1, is SAVISQKPSRDICQRGTSLTIQCQVDSQVTMMFWYRQQPGQSLTLIATANQGSEATYESGFVIDKFPISRPNLTFSTLTVSNMSPEDSSIYLCSVAAGNMNTEAFFGQGTRLTVV.

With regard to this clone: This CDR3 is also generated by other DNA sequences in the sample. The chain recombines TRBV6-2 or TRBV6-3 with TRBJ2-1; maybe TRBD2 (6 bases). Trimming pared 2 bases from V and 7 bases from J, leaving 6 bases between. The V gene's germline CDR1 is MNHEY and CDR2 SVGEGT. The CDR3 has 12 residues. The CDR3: CASSYRGNEQFF. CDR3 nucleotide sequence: TGTGCCAGCAGTTACCGGGGGAATGAGCAGTTCTTC.

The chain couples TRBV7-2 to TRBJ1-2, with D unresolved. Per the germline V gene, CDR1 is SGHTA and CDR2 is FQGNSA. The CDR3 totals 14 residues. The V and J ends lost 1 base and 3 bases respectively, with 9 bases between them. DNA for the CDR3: TGTGCCAGCAGCTTAGGGCCAAACCACTATGGCTACACCTTC. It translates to CASSLGPNHYGYTF.

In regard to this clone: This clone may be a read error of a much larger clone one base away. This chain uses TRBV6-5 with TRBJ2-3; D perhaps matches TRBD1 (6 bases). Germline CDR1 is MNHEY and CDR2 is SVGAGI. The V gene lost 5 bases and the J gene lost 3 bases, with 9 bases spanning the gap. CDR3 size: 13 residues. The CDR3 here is CASSPQGTDTQYF. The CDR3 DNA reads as TGTGCCAGCAGTCCCCAGGGGACAGATACGCAGTATTTT.

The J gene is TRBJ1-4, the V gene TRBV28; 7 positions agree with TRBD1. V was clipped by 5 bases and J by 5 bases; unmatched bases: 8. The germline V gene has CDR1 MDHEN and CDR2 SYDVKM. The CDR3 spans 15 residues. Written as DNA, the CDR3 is TGTGCCAGCAGTCCGGTTGACAGGGCCAATGAAAAACTGTTTTTT. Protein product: CASSPVDRANEKLFF.

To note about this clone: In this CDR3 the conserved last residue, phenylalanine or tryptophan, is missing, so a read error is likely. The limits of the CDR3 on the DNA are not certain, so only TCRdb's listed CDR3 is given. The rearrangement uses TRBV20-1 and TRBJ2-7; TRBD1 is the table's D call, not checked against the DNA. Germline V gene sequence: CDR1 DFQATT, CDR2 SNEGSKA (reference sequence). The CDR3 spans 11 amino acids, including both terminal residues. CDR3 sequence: CSARTGTGTLK.

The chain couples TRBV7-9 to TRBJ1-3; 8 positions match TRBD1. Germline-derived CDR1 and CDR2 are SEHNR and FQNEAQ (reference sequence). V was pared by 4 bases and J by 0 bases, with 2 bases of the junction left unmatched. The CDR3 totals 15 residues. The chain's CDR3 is CASSSGQASGNTIYF. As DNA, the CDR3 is TGTGCCAGCAGCTCGGGACAGGCCTCTGGAAACACCATATATTTT.

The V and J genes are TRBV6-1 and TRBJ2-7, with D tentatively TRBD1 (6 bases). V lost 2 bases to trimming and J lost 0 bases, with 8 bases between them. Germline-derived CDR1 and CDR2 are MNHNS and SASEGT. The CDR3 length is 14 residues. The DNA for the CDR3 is TGTGCCAGCAGTGAACAGGGGATCTCCTACGAGCAGTACTTC. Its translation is CASSEQGISYEQYF.